This entry is about one TCR beta chain. What it binds is unknown. Read data end 3 residues before the CDR3 end; the end is taken from the germline J gene. Clones were sequenced by immunoSEQ multiplex PCR, and TCRdb holds only the in-frame ones, with some missing. This listing includes approximately 32,000 clones. This CDR3 has 14 amino acids. Trimming cost V 7 bases and J 3 bases; bases outside gene matches: 12. From germline, CDR1 is DFQATT and CDR2 SNEGSKA (reference sequence). This record comes from a study of T cells in women clearing cervical HPV infection. On the study more broadly: Cases: HPV16-related CIN3 or worse on histology, a couple of invasive cancers.

Findings and caveats of the study: T-cell numbers per sample were unknown and may explain richness differences. TRBV6-7 abundance was lower in cases than controls (0.11% versus 0.16%).

J is TRBJ2-7 and V is TRBV20-1; 7 positions match TRBD2. The sequence was collected from a woman aged 18 to 75 with a cervical HPV16 infection that either progressed to CIN3+ or cleared (not recorded which). The sequencing input was blood buffy coat. The CDR3 spells CSVSRTGGVYEQYF. The CDR3 bases that were read are TGCAGTGTTTCACGAACGGGGGGAGTCTACGAG.